One and the same sample provided the 27 T cell receptor beta chains below, sequenced in a study of cytomegalovirus exposure and HLA in healthy donors. The study ran its PCR with 60 Vbeta and 13 Jbeta primers. TCRdb's table, derived via immunoSEQ multiplex PCR, lists solely in-frame clones and lacks some. The sample has approximately 120,000 clones, 70% to 80% seen once; the top ten hold around 3.5%. Sequenced input: PBMCs. These receptors were taken from a young man in good health and CMV-seronegative.

This chain connects TRBV18 to TRBJ2-1, with 10 bases aligning to TRBD1. The CDR3 spans 13 residues. The germline V gene encodes CDR1 KGHSH and CDR2 LQKENI. The V gene end was trimmed by 11 bases and the J gene end by 8 bases; junction bases not matched to a gene: 9. The CDR3 loop is CASGGTGVDEQFF. The CDR3 nucleotides read TGTGCCTCGGGCGGGACAGGGGTCGATGAGCAGTTCTTC.

The gene calls are TRBV7-9 and TRBJ2-7; 8 nucleotides align to TRBD1. Per germline, CDR1 SEHNR and CDR2 FQNEAQ (reference sequence). The CDR3 extends over 14 amino acids. The junction had 11 bases not matched to a gene; V was cut back by 6 bases and J by 7 bases. CDR3: CASSMTGANLEQYF. The CDR3 nucleotides are TGTGCCAGCAGTATGACAGGGGCCAACCTGGAGCAGTACTTC.

The chain carries TRBV5-4 and TRBJ1-2; D might be TRBD1 (6 bases). Trimming took 4 bases from V and 4 from J, leaving 14 bases between them. The length of the CDR3 is 14 residues. The V gene's germline CDR1 is SGHNT and CDR2 YYREEE (reference sequence). The CDR3 DNA is TGTGCCAGCAGCCAGAGTGGACAGAGCTATGGCTACACCTTC. Protein: CASSQSGQSYGYTF.

The chain employs TRBV10-1 and TRBJ2-1, with D unclear. Germline V CDR1 and CDR2: WNHNN, SYGVQD (reference sequence). Trimming left V 3 bases short and J 8 bases short, with 11 bases between. The CDR3 sequence is 13 residues long. The CDR3: CASSEFPSYEQFF. CDR3 sequence (DNA): TGCGCCAGCAGTGAATTCCCCTCTTATGAGCAGTTCTTC.

This clone was seen a few times. The rearrangement links TRBV7-2 to TRBJ1-2, with 9 bases fitting TRBD1. CDR1 and CDR2 from the germline V gene are SGHTA and FQGNSA. Trimming took 0 bases from V and 5 from J; bases not matched to a gene: 7. CDR3 length: 16 residues. The CDR3 spells CTSSLAIRDRVYGYTF. DNA for the CDR3: TGTACCAGCAGCTTAGCTATCCGGGACAGGGTATATGGCTACACCTTC.

This chain joins TRBV5-1 and TRBJ1-1; 8 nucleotides line up with TRBD1. Germline values: CDR1 SGHRS, CDR2 YFSETQ. The CDR3 has 14 residues. The junction had 7 bases not matched to a gene; V was cut back by 4 bases and J by 5 bases. The chain's CDR3 is CASSPGQGWTEAFF. The CDR3 DNA reads TGCGCCAGCAGCCCTGGACAGGGATGGACTGAAGCTTTCTTT.

The CDR3 DNA sequence: TGTGCCAGCAGCCATGGACAGGGATATTACGAGCAGTACTTC. Its translation: CASSHGQGYYEQYF. This chain uses TRBV14 with TRBJ2-7; TRBD1 aligns across 8 bases. The CDR3 is made up of 14 amino acids. With V trimmed by 3 bases and J by 4 bases, 5 bases remained unmatched. Germline V gene data show CDR1 as SGHDN and CDR2 as FVKESK. Full variable domain (outside the CDR3, taken from reference TRBV14 and TRBJ2-7): EAGVTQFPSHSVIEKGQTVTLRCDPISGHDNLYWYRRVMGKEIKFLLHFVKESKQDESGMPNNRFLAERTGGTYSTLKVQPAELEDSGVYFCASSHGQGYYEQYFGPGTRLTVT.

The chain links TRBV6-5 to TRBJ2-7, with 12 bases aligning to TRBD2. Germline V lookup: CDR1 MNHEY, CDR2 SVGAGI. With V trimmed by 0 bases and J by 6 bases, 6 bases remained unmatched. The CDR3 consists of 16 residues. The CDR3 DNA follows: TGTGCCAGCAGTTACTCTTGGACTAGCGGGACTAGCGAGCAGTACTTC. It is translated as CASSYSWTSGTSEQYF.

V and J are TRBV25-1 and TRBJ1-1, with no clear D. The germline V and J ends were trimmed by 5 bases and 4 bases, with 14 bases remaining between them. Per germline, CDR1 MGHDK and CDR2 SYGVNS. The CDR3 loop spans 14 amino acids. CDR3 coding DNA: TGTGCCAGCAGTCCTGTTCGAGGATCCACTGAAGCTTTCTTT. Translating it yields CASSPVRGSTEAFF.

CDR3 region: CAIVEGWGTDTQYF. CDR3 DNA sequence: TGTGCCATCGTTGAGGGTTGGGGCACAGATACGCAGTATTTT. The rearrangement links TRBV10-3 to TRBJ2-3; D is possibly TRBD2 (5 bases). V was trimmed by 8 bases and J by 1 base, leaving 13 bases between them. In germline, CDR1 is ENHRY, CDR2 SYGVKD. The CDR3 has 14 amino acids.

The rearrangement uses TRBV5-1 and TRBJ1-1; no definite D call. CDR1 SGHRS and CDR2 YFSETQ come from the germline V gene. The V and J ends lost 4 bases and 0 bases respectively, with 10 bases between them. The CDR3 contains 14 residues. The CDR3 DNA follows: TGCGCCAGCAGCCTGAACACGTTGAACACTGAAGCTTTCTTT. This sequence encodes CASSLNTLNTEAFF. Full variable domain (missing parts from reference TRBV5-1 and TRBJ1-1): KAGVTQTPRYLIKTRGQQVTLSCSPISGHRSVSWYQQTPGQGLQFLFEYFSETQRNKGNFPGRFSGRQFSNSRSEMNVSTLELGDSALYLCASSLNTLNTEAFFGQGTRLTVV.

As DNA, the CDR3 is TGCGCCAGCAGCTTGAGGGCTAGCGGGAGGGAAGATACGCAGTATTTT. Translating gives CASSLRASGREDTQYF. This chain uses TRBV5-1 with TRBJ2-3; 12 bases match TRBD2. This CDR3 comprises 16 residues. CDR1 SGHRS and CDR2 YFSETQ come from the germline V gene. With 1 base clipped from V and 5 bases from J, the junction kept 5 bases outside the gene matches.

The gene calls are TRBV5-6 and TRBJ1-2; tentative D call: TRBD1 (5 bases). The V gene's germline CDR1 is SGHDT and CDR2 YYEEEE. CDR3 length: 13 residues. Between the trimmed V and J ends, which lost 1 base and 6 bases, there was a span of 10 bases. The CDR3 spells CASSLTGENGYTF. CDR3 sequence (DNA): TGTGCCAGCAGCTTGACAGGCGAAAATGGCTACACCTTC.

J is TRBJ1-3 and V is TRBV20-1, with no clear D. Germline V gene data show CDR1 as DFQATT and CDR2 as SNEGSKA (reference sequence). The CDR3 runs 10 residues. V dropped 5 bases and J dropped 7 bases, with 6 bases sitting between them. The CDR3 bases are TGCAGTGCTCTGTATAACACCATATATTTT. Its translation is CSALYNTIYF.

The chain has TRBV4-1 and TRBJ2-1, with no clear D. The germline CDR1 and CDR2 sequences are MGHRA and YSYEKL. This CDR3 is 15 amino acids long. V was cut by 0 bases and J by 0 bases, with 6 bases left in between. CDR3 nucleotide sequence: TGCGCCAGCAGCCAAGATGGCAGCTCCTACAATGAGCAGTTCTTC. Protein sequence: CASSQDGSSYNEQFF.

The chain uses TRBV10-2 and TRBJ2-5, with a tentative D call TRBD2 (6 bases). Germline CDR1 WSHSY, CDR2 SAAADI. The CDR3 consists of 14 residues. V lost 2 bases and J 4 bases, leaving 11 bases between the germline ends. The CDR3 DNA follows: TGCGCCAGCAGTGAGGTAGCGGCTGGAGAGACCCAGTACTTC. Protein sequence: CASSEVAAGETQYF.

The chain joins TRBV6-6 to TRBJ2-1; D unclear. Trimming left V 6 bases short and J 4 bases short, with 10 bases between. The CDR3 runs 13 residues. Looked up from germline, CDR1 is MNHNY and CDR2 is SVGAGI (reference sequence). CDR3 nucleotides: TGTGCCAGCAGGGGCGACAAATACAATGAGCAGTTCTTC. Its translation: CASRGDKYNEQFF.

This clone was found a few times. The chain is built from TRBV5-6 and TRBJ1-2; D is undetermined. Germline V gene sequence: CDR1 SGHDT, CDR2 YYEEEE. Trimming cost V 4 bases and J 3 bases, with 16 bases left between them. The CDR3 has 15 residues. Here the CDR3 DNA reads TGTGCCAGCAGCCGAAGACTCTTACGCGACTATGGCTACACCTTC. Its translation is CASSRRLLRDYGYTF.

The rearrangement uses TRBV30 and TRBJ2-6; tentative D call: TRBD1 (5 bases). The V gene lost 2 bases and the J gene lost 0 bases, with 8 bases spanning the gap. Germline V lookup: CDR1 GTSNPN, CDR2 SVGIG (reference sequence). The length of the CDR3 is 15 residues. In nucleotides, the CDR3 is TGTGCCTGGAGTAAAGGGGACTCTGGGGCCAACGTCCTGACTTTC. It yields the protein CAWSKGDSGANVLTF.

As to this clone: This sample includes further DNA sequences coding for the same CDR3. The genes are TRBV28 and TRBJ1-3; the match to TRBD1 covers 9 bases. Trimming took 5 bases from V and 5 from J; bases not matched to a gene: 4. The CDR3 loop spans 14 amino acids. Germline V gives CDR1 MDHEN, CDR2 SYDVKM. CDR3 protein: CASSPQGARNTIYF. As DNA, the CDR3 is TGTGCCAGCAGTCCACAGGGGGCTAGAAACACCATATATTTT.

The V gene is TRBV11-2, the J gene TRBJ1-3; TRBD1 matches 8 bases. The germline CDR1 and CDR2 sequences are SGHAT and FQNNGV. This CDR3 has 15 residues. Trimming removed 0 bases from V and 4 bases from J; junction bases left unmatched: 2. The CDR3 DNA is TGTGCCAGCAGCTTAGACAGGGGGCGCGGAAACACCATATATTTT. Translating gives CASSLDRGRGNTIYF.

This chain uses TRBV7-9 with TRBJ1-2, with 10 bases identical to TRBD1. The ends lost 2 bases at V and 5 bases at J; junction bases unmatched: 5. The CDR3 totals 15 residues. Germline V gene data show CDR1 as SEHNR and CDR2 as FQNEAQ (reference sequence). This chain's CDR3 is CASSLSGTGVYGYTF. For the CDR3, the DNA is TGTGCCAGCAGCTTAAGCGGGACAGGGGTTTATGGCTACACCTTC.

J is TRBJ1-1 and V is TRBV6-1; TRBD1 is a possible D gene (6 bases). The CDR3 is made up of 17 amino acids. Trimming took 2 bases from V and 1 from J, leaving 17 bases between them. The V gene's germline CDR1 is MNHNS and CDR2 SASEGT. CDR3 protein: CASSEYLLRGRNTEAFF. The CDR3 nucleotides are TGTGCCAGCAGTGAATACCTTTTAAGGGGGAGGAACACTGAAGCTTTCTTT.

In this sample, this clone turned up a few times. The chain uses TRBV28 and TRBJ1-1; D is unclear. Trimming took off 6 bases at V and 1 base at J, with 3 bases between the two ends. Germline V gene data show CDR1 as MDHEN and CDR2 as SYDVKM. The CDR3 is made up of 11 amino acids. The CDR3, as DNA: TGTGCCAGCAGGAGGAACACTGAAGCTTTCTTT. Amino acids: CASRRNTEAFF.

V is TRBV30 and J is TRBJ1-1; 8 nucleotides align to TRBD1. Germline lookup yields CDR1 GTSNPN and CDR2 SVGIG (reference sequence). The V gene end was trimmed by 4 bases and the J gene end by 3 bases; junction bases not matched to a gene: 10. The length of the CDR3 is 15 residues. The CDR3, as DNA: TGTGCCTGGATAAATCTAGCGACAGGGGACACTGAAGCTTTCTTT. It yields the protein CAWINLATGDTEAFF.

This chain links TRBV11-2 with TRBJ2-1; D perhaps matches TRBD2 (5 bases). V lost 0 bases to trimming and J lost 3 bases, with 9 bases between them. The CDR3 runs 15 residues. Germline V gives CDR1 SGHAT, CDR2 FQNNGV. The CDR3 DNA sequence: TGTGCCAGCAGCTTAGATGGGAGTGGCTACAATGAGCAGTTCTTC. Its translation is CASSLDGSGYNEQFF.

The chain has TRBV11-2 and TRBJ2-7; 10 bases line up with TRBD2. V shed 6 bases, J shed 3 bases, and the junction held 17 bases outside the gene matches. CDR3 length: 18 residues. From germline, CDR1 is SGHAT and CDR2 FQNNGV. The CDR3 loop is CASSFSGLALTRHYEQYF. The CDR3 DNA follows: TGTGCCAGCAGTTTCTCGGGACTAGCGCTAACAAGACACTACGAGCAGTACTTC.